Given below is one TCR beta chain in context. Profiled with immunoSEQ multiplex PCR; TCRdb holds only in-frame clones, not every one. The table lists 75,000 to 100,000 clones, 79% of them singletons, with over 5% in the top ten. This sample was taken from a study of glioma-infiltrating T cells after dendritic cell vaccination. Study overall: Samples are from glioblastoma patients in Phase I and II dendritic cell vaccine trials. Between about 2002 and 2012, patients got autologous tumor lysate-pulsed dendritic cell vaccines.

None of the glioblastoma patients had an isocitrate dehydrogenase mutation. Germline V gene lookup returns CDR1 SGHDT and CDR2 YYEEEE. The CDR3 has 12 amino acids. The ends were cut back, 0 bases at V and 7 bases at J, with 5 bases in the middle. This receptor was identified in a human donor with glioblastoma. The chain has TRBV5-6 and TRBJ1-5, with D uncertain. The sequencing here drew on blood, taken before dendritic cell vaccination. The CDR3 protein is CASSLAGQPQHF. CDR3 bases: TGTGCCAGCAGCTTGGCCGGGCAGCCCCAGCATTTT.